This is a list of T cell receptor beta chains from one sample in a study of vaccination effects on CD4 cells after COVID-19. The table came from immunoSEQ multiplex PCR; TCRdb's copy has only in-frame clones and leaves some out. The sample holds 65,000 or so clones, approximately 76% seen once. Their antigens remain unidentified. This specimen consisted of CD4+ T cells from PBMCs cultured with HCoV-NL63 spike peptides, obtained before COVID-19 vaccination. Every receptor here comes from a human donor who received a COVID-19 vaccine. The CDR3 runs from the conserved cysteine through the conserved F or W. A D gene is named only where the DNA matches it firmly. The listing skips clone size in some rows; elsewhere it reads once, few, many or a size class.

j_call clone_size d_call v_call cdr3_aa cdr3_nt
TRBJ2-5 . TRBD1 TRBV24-1 CATSDKGARGETQYF TGTGCCACCAGTGATAAGGGGGCGAGGGGGGAGACCCAGTACTTC
TRBJ2-3 . TRBD1 TRBV6-4 CASSLQGASTDTQYF TGTGCCAGCAGTCTCCAGGGGGCTAGCACAGATACGCAGTATTTT
TRBJ1-6 few . TRBV7-2 CASSVQGAQDSPLHF TGTGCCAGCAGCGTACAGGGAGCTCAAGATTCACCCCTCCACTTT
TRBJ1-3 . . TRBV5-6 CASSLVFWELSGNTIYF TGTGCCAGCAGCTTGGTTTTTTGGGAGCTCTCTGGAAACACCATATATTTT
TRBJ1-3 . . TRBV12-3/TRBV12-4 CASSLVGNTIYF TGTGCCAGCAGCCTAGTGGGGAACACCATATATTTT
TRBJ1-4 few . TRBV2 CASRPGHSFEKLFF TGTGCCAGCAGACCGGGACATTCTTTCGAAAAACTGTTTTTT
TRBJ2-1 . . TRBV3-1/TRBV3-2 CASSHLRTNNEQFF TGTGCCAGCAGCCATCTACGAACTAACAATGAGCAGTTCTTC
TRBJ1-1 once TRBD1 TRBV6-6 CASSYGQGGGEAFF TGTGCCAGCAGTTACGGGCAGGGGGGGGGTGAAGCTTTCTTT
TRBJ1-5 . . TRBV6-5 CASTPPGAVRPQHF TGTGCCAGCACCCCCCCCGGGGCCGTCCGTCCCCAGCATTTT
TRBJ1-2 few . TRBV4-2 CASSQAGYGYTF TGTGCCAGCAGCCAAGCCGGGTATGGCTACACCTTC
TRBJ2-3 . . TRBV6-6 CASSYSGRGISDTQYF TGTGCCAGCAGTTACTCGGGACGCGGTATTTCAGATACGCAGTATTTT
TRBJ1-1 few TRBD1 TRBV6-1 CASSEAGQGDTEAFF TGTGCCAGCAGTGAAGCTGGACAGGGGGACACTGAAGCTTTCTTT
TRBJ2-4 . . TRBV30 CAWSGKVAKNIQYF TGTGCCTGGAGTGGGAAGGTAGCCAAAAACATTCAGTACTTC
TRBJ1-1 . . TRBV5-1 CASSNGPPNTEAFF TGCGCCAGCAGCAATGGACCCCCGAACACTGAAGCTTTCTTT
TRBJ1-2 few . TRBV5-1 CASSLSGAYGYTF TGCGCCAGCAGCTTGTCAGGGGCCTATGGCTACACCTTC
TRBJ1-4 . . TRBV7-2 CASSLGVVNEKLFF TGTGCCAGCAGCTTAGGAGTTGTTAATGAAAAACTGTTTTTT
TRBJ2-2 . . TRBV28 CASRYTNTGELFF TGTGCCAGCCGCTACACGAACACCGGGGAGCTGTTTTTT
TRBJ1-6 . . TRBV19 CASSIGNWANSPLHF TGTGCCAGTAGTATAGGGAATTGGGCTAATTCACCCCTCCACTTT
TRBJ1-2 . TRBD1 TRBV27 CASSPRGTVMYGYTF TGTGCCAGCAGTCCAAGAGGGACAGTGATGTATGGCTACACCTTC
TRBJ1-4 few . TRBV11-2 CASSPPKYSGKLFF TGTGCCAGCAGCCCGCCGAAATATTCGGGAAAACTGTTTTTT
TRBJ1-2 once TRBD1 TRBV24-1 CATSDAAQGADYGYTF TGTGCCACCAGTGACGCGGCGCAGGGGGCCGACTATGGCTACACCTTC
TRBJ2-6 . . TRBV18 CASSPVGANVLTF TGTGCCAGCTCACCTGTCGGGGCCAACGTCCTGACTTTC
TRBJ2-5 . TRBD2 TRBV6-5 CASSYSTSGGSGTQYF TGTGCCAGCAGTTACTCTACTAGCGGGGGGTCAGGGACCCAGTACTTC
TRBJ2-3 . TRBD1 TRBV3-1/TRBV3-2 CASSRYSWTGPRGDTQYF TGTGCCAGCAGCCGTTACTCATGGACAGGGCCAAGGGGCGATACGCAGTATTTT
TRBJ1-1 . . TRBV13 CASSFRTPGEAFF TGTGCCAGCAGCTTTCGGACCCCGGGTGAAGCTTTCTTT
TRBJ1-3 . . TRBV6-5 CASSSPVSSGNTIYF TGTGCCAGCAGTTCCCCTGTCTCTTCTGGAAACACCATATATTTT
TRBJ1-1 . . TRBV10-2 CASSSGTLTFF TGCGCCAGCAGTTCCGGGACTCTAACTTTCTTT
TRBJ1-1 . . TRBV27 CASSRRIMAGPPVLNTEAFF TGTGCCAGCAGTCGCCGGATAATGGCAGGACCACCTGTATTGAACACTGAAGCTTTCTTT
TRBJ2-5 . TRBD2 TRBV27 CASSLEASGEQETQYF TGTGCCAGCAGTTTAGAGGCTAGCGGGGAGCAAGAGACCCAGTACTTC
TRBJ1-3 few . TRBV30 CAWSNGPNTIYF TGTGCCTGGAGTAACGGACCAAACACCATATATTTT
TRBJ1-5 . TRBD1 TRBV19 CASSPSGTGTLVRQPQHF TGTGCCAGTAGCCCGTCCGGGACAGGGACCTTGGTGCGGCAGCCCCAGCATTTT
TRBJ2-3 . . TRBV5-1 CASSLETLDTQYF TGCGCCAGCAGCTTGGAAACTTTGGATACGCAGTATTTT
TRBJ2-1 . TRBD1 TRBV3-1/TRBV3-2 CASSQGLTGGLIVHEQFF TGTGCCAGCAGCCAAGGTCTTACAGGGGGTCTTATTGTCCATGAGCAGTTCTTC
TRBJ1-4 . . TRBV19 CASRDRATNEKLFF TGTGCCAGTAGAGACAGAGCAACTAATGAAAAACTGTTTTTT
TRBJ1-1 . . TRBV10-1 CASKQLTNTEAFF TGCGCCAGCAAACAGCTTACTAACACTGAAGCTTTCTTT
TRBJ2-5 . TRBD1 TRBV2 CASAGTDLQETQYF TGTGCCAGCGCCGGGACAGACCTACAAGAGACCCAGTACTTC